The entry that follows covers one T cell receptor beta chain sequence. Genomic DNA (from each subset) was split evenly across several immunoSEQ plates. Here immunoSEQ multiplex PCR was the method, and the copy in TCRdb shows in-frame clones only, minus some. This table holds some 2 million clones, approximately 95% found once. These data belong to a study of shared clonotypes between healthy human individuals. CDR1 and CDR2 (germline): SGHRS, YFSETQ. The V and J ends lost 2 bases and 6 bases respectively, with 8 bases between them. The CDR3 contains 12 residues. Cells designated naive CD8 were CD45RO-negative and were positively selected for CCR7, with terminally differentiated effector memory CD45RA+ cells excluded. Healthy HIV-negative adults with no recent acute infections or vaccinations were recruited as donors.

The chain employs TRBV5-1 and TRBJ1-2; a weak D match, TRBD1 (5 bases). The sequence derives from a man aged 18-30 years in good health. The sequencing sample was made of naive CD8+ T cells sorted from blood. The CDR3 protein is CASSFGGDGYTF. Written as DNA, the CDR3 is TGCGCCAGCAGCTTCGGAGGGGATGGCTACACCTTC.